This TCR beta chain was sequenced during a study of control samples from healthy donors and cancer patients. CDR3 length: 11 residues. Looked up from germline, CDR1 is DFQATT and CDR2 is SNEGSKA (reference sequence). V was pared by 7 bases and J by 9 bases, with 14 bases between. The method was immunoSEQ multiplex PCR; TCRdb's version includes in-frame clones alone and lacks a portion of them. The sample carries 100,000 to 150,000 clones, about 93% recorded once. The sequence was collected from a man aged 50 or older with head and neck cancer. Sequenced sample: PBMCs. The chain uses TRBV20-1 and TRBJ2-3; D not certain. CDR3: CSVEYYATQYF. As DNA, the CDR3 is TGCAGTGTAGAATACTACGCAACGCAGTATTTT.